The clone carrying this T cell receptor (beta chain) was observed a single time. The record originates from a study of blood T cell repertoires in COVID-19. Measured with immunoSEQ multiplex PCR; TCRdb has only the in-frame clones, and not every one. There are 200,000 to 300,000 clones in the sample; over 75% occur only once, and 1.9% lies in the top ten. The ends lost 6 bases at V and 6 bases at J; junction bases unmatched: 9. The CDR3 is made up of 14 amino acids. Looked up from germline, CDR1 is SGHAT and CDR2 is FQDESV (reference sequence). The chain combines TRBV11-1 with TRBJ2-7; 9 nucleotides agree with TRBD1. The sample consisted of peripheral blood. This clonotype originated in a man aged 25-40 years who had recovered from COVID-19. Here the CDR3 DNA reads TGTGCCAGCAGAGAACCGGGACAGGGACGCGAGCAGTACTTC. This encodes CASREPGQGREQYF.